This T cell receptor (beta chain) appears in the sequencing data of a study of T cells in Graves' hyperthyroidism and ophthalmopathy. Trimming took 5 bases from V and 0 from J; bases not matched to a gene: 7. Germline V lookup: CDR1 SGHTA, CDR2 FQGNSA. CDR3 length equals 16 residues. Comments on this clonotype: Its matching antigen is unknown.

The source material, RNA transcripts, was used to amplify TCR beta CDR3 regions. RT-PCR in the first round (using the HTBI primer set) targeted the TCR CDR3. Each CDR3 protein gets one entry after TCRdb re-called the multiplex PCR reads with MiXCR. Of hundreds of thousands of distinct CDR3 sequences in the sample, 14% are singletons; the top ten hold roughly an eighth. Study results and limitations: A model of 13 V-J features distinguished ophthalmopathy from stable hyperthyroidism. Among thyroid clonotypes expanded above 0.001, most also appeared in blood.

Ophthalmopathy patients all had a Clinical Activity Score of at least 3, a NOSPECS grade of at least 4 and disease under 3 months old. The chain has TRBV7-2 and TRBJ2-3; 8 nucleotides line up with TRBD1. This TCR came from a woman aged 50 to 60 with Graves' ophthalmopathy. The specimen sequenced was blood. CDR3 sequence reads: CASSLGQGPSTDTQYF. Here the CDR3 DNA reads TGTGCCAGCAGCCTCGGACAGGGTCCAAGCACAGATACGCAGTATTTT.